What follows are 4 T cell receptor beta chains derived from one specimen sequenced in a study of cytomegalovirus exposure and HLA in healthy donors. PCR used 60 Vbeta primers and 13 Jbeta primers. The method was immunoSEQ multiplex PCR; TCRdb's version includes in-frame clones alone and lacks a portion of them. Found here are about 110,000 clones, around 76% of them singletons; the top ten hold about 2.5%. The sequenced sample was PBMCs. All receptors derive from a man in his late teens or twenties in good health and CMV-seronegative.

The rearrangement links TRBV6-6 to TRBJ1-1; no reliable D call. In germline, CDR1 is MNHNY, CDR2 SVGAGI (reference sequence). With 5 bases removed from V and 8 bases from J, the gap between germline ends came to 9 bases. The CDR3 extends over 11 amino acids. CDR3 amino acids: CASSQRREAFF. The DNA for the CDR3 is TGTGCCAGCAGTCAGCGACGGGAAGCTTTCTTT.

The chain recombines TRBV7-6 with TRBJ2-3, with 13 bases that match TRBD2. This CDR3 spans 15 amino acids. V dropped 4 bases and J dropped 7; count of bases not matched to a gene: 5. In germline, CDR1 is SGHVS, CDR2 FNYEAQ. CDR3: CASSSTSGGMYTQYF. The DNA for the CDR3 is TGTGCCAGCAGCTCGACTAGCGGGGGGATGTATACGCAGTATTTT.

This clone was seen only once. The chain carries TRBV18 and TRBJ2-3; no clear D gene. The CDR3 length is 12 residues. Germline-derived CDR1 and CDR2 are KGHSH and LQKENI. V was cut by 3 bases and J by 2 bases, with 3 bases left in between. The CDR3 loop reads CASSPATDTQYF. DNA for the CDR3: TGTGCCAGCTCACCGGCCACAGATACGCAGTATTTT.

The rearrangement links TRBV18 to TRBJ2-3; tentative D call: TRBD1 (6 bases). The germline gives CDR1 KGHSH, CDR2 LQKENI. The ends were cut back, 4 bases at V and 2 bases at J, with 16 bases in the middle. The length of the CDR3 is 16 residues. CDR3 coding DNA: TGTGCCAGCTCACTCGGGCCGGGACAATTCACAGATACGCAGTATTTT. Translated, it gives CASSLGPGQFTDTQYF.